What follows are 31 T cell receptor beta chains derived from one specimen sequenced in a study of cytomegalovirus exposure and HLA in healthy donors. The PCR had 60 Vbeta and 13 Jbeta primers. The method was immunoSEQ multiplex PCR; TCRdb's version includes in-frame clones alone and lacks a portion of them. This sample carries roughly 150,000 clones, approximately 80% of them seen once, and the ten largest clones take about 4.3%. The source material was PBMCs. These receptors came from a woman in her thirties or forties in good health and CMV-seropositive.

By sample share, this clone is medium-sized. The chain couples TRBV28 to TRBJ2-5; D gene uncertain. CDR1 is MDHEN, CDR2 SYDVKM, per germline. The CDR3 totals 13 residues. Trimming took 5 bases from V and 0 from J, leaving 7 bases between them. The CDR3 DNA reads TGTGCCAGCAGTCCACAGTACCAAGAGACCCAGTACTTC. Translation: CASSPQYQETQYF.

The chain uses TRBV7-3 and TRBJ2-2, with 11 bases aligning to TRBD2. In germline, CDR1 is SGHTA, CDR2 FQGTGA. This CDR3 region has 15 residues. V was pared by 5 bases and J by 7 bases, with 6 bases of the junction left unmatched. The chain's CDR3 is CASSMTSGKGGELFF. The CDR3 coding sequence is TGTGCCAGCAGCATGACTAGCGGGAAGGGCGGGGAGCTGTTTTTT.

The genes are TRBV27 and TRBJ2-7; TRBD1 matches at 7 bases. Germline V CDR1 and CDR2: MNHEY, SMNVEV (reference sequence). This CDR3 spans 14 amino acids. Trimming removed 3 bases from V and 0 bases from J; junction bases left unmatched: 2. The CDR3 DNA follows: TGTGCCAGCAGTTTTGAGGGGGCCTCCTACGAGCAGTACTTC. Translation: CASSFEGASYEQYF.

This chain uses TRBV28 with TRBJ2-3; the match to TRBD2 covers 10 bases. The germline gives CDR1 MDHEN, CDR2 SYDVKM. J lost 3 bases, V lost 1 base, and 4 bases had no gene match. The CDR3 is 16 residues long. This CDR3 reads CASSLLSGGATDTQYF. CDR3 DNA sequence: TGTGCCAGCAGTTTATTAAGCGGGGGGGCGACAGATACGCAGTATTTT.

Concerning this clone itself: Distinct nucleotide sequences in the sample also encode this CDR3. The V gene is TRBV5-1, the J gene TRBJ2-5; D may be TRBD2 (6 bases). Between the trimmed V and J ends, which lost 0 bases and 5 bases, there was a span of 8 bases. The CDR3 runs to 13 residues. CDR1 and CDR2 (germline): SGHRS, YFSETQ. The CDR3 sequence is CASSLVLAETQYF. Here the CDR3 DNA reads TGCGCCAGCAGCTTGGTGCTAGCGGAGACCCAGTACTTC. Complete variable domain (other parts from reference TRBV5-1 and TRBJ2-5): KAGVTQTPRYLIKTRGQQVTLSCSPISGHRSVSWYQQTPGQGLQFLFEYFSETQRNKGNFPGRFSGRQFSNSRSEMNVSTLELGDSALYLCASSLVLAETQYFGPGTRLLVL.

This clone was seen a few times. V is TRBV4-1 and J is TRBJ1-1; no clear D. The CDR3 runs to 13 residues. Germline V CDR1 and CDR2: MGHRA, YSYEKL. Deletions cut 6 bases from V and 2 bases from J, with 10 bases between. The CDR3 is CASSRLLNTEAFF. CDR3 DNA sequence: TGCGCCAGCAGTAGACTGCTTAACACTGAAGCTTTCTTT.

The rearrangement links TRBV19 to TRBJ2-2, with TRBD2 as a possible D gene (6 bases). The germline V gene has CDR1 LNHDA and CDR2 SQIVND (reference sequence). The CDR3 has 17 residues. CDR3 sequence: CAAMGGHSARSAGELFF. Written as DNA, the CDR3 is TGTGCAGCGATGGGAGGTCACTCCGCGAGGTCCGCCGGGGAGCTGTTTTTT.

The chain recombines TRBV5-4 with TRBJ2-1; 11 bases align to TRBD2. The CDR3 covers 15 residues. With V trimmed by 4 bases and J by 8 bases, 8 bases remained unmatched. Germline V gene sequence: CDR1 SGHNT, CDR2 YYREEE (reference sequence). CDR3 DNA: TGTGCCAGCAGCACCCTAGCGGGGGGCGGGGATGAGCAGTTCTTC. This codes for CASSTLAGGGDEQFF.

The chain links TRBV6-5 to TRBJ2-1; tentatively, D is TRBD2 (7 bases). CDR3 length: 14 residues. V shed 5 bases and J shed 11 bases, with 19 bases lying between them. CDR1 is MNHEY, CDR2 SVGAGI, per germline. This CDR3 is CASSAPGGGNQQFF. Here the CDR3 DNA reads TGTGCCAGCAGTGCCCCGGGGGGCGGGAATCAGCAGTTCTTC.

The CDR3 sequence: CASSEYRGWEQYF. Here the CDR3 DNA reads TGTGCCAGCAGTGAATACAGGGGTTGGGAGCAGTACTTC. The chain employs TRBV6-1 and TRBJ2-7, with 7 bases aligning to TRBD1. CDR3 length: 13 amino acids. Germline V gene sequence: CDR1 MNHNS, CDR2 SASEGT. The V and J ends lost 2 bases and 7 bases, in that order; junction bases with no gene match: 5.

This clone has only a few counts. The rearrangement uses TRBV27 and TRBJ1-3, with TRBD1 as a possible D gene (5 bases). This CDR3 region has 14 residues. V was trimmed by 5 bases and J by 0 bases, leaving 8 bases between them. The germline V gene has CDR1 MNHEY and CDR2 SMNVEV (reference sequence). CDR3 in DNA: TGTGCCAGCAGTCCTGGACACTCTGGAAACACCATATATTTT. Amino acid sequence: CASSPGHSGNTIYF.

The rearrangement joins TRBV6-6 to TRBJ1-2; 12 nucleotides match TRBD1. CDR1 is MNHNY, CDR2 SVGAGI, per germline (reference sequence). This CDR3 has 14 amino acids. Losses at the gene ends were 6 bases for V and 4 bases for J; bases not matched to a gene: 3. Here the CDR3 DNA reads TGTGCCAGCAGAACGGGACAGGGGGCCTATGGCTACACCTTC. This encodes CASRTGQGAYGYTF.

The V and J genes are TRBV9 and TRBJ2-5; D is unclear. CDR3 length: 14 amino acids. Germline loops: CDR1 SGDLS, CDR2 YYNGEE. Trimming removed 3 bases from V and 1 base from J, with 10 bases in between. The CDR3 DNA follows: TGTGCCAGCAGCGATGCGGAACTCCAAGAGACCCAGTACTTC. It translates to CASSDAELQETQYF. Supplemented by reference TRBV9 and TRBJ2-5, the full variable domain reads DSGVTQTPKHLITATGQRVTLRCSPRSGDLSVYWYQQSLDQGLQFLIQYYNGEERAKGNILERFSAQQFPDLHSELNLSSLELGDSALYFCASSDAELQETQYFGPGTRLLVL.

This clone was observed once. The rearrangement uses TRBV5-5 and TRBJ2-2; maybe TRBD2 (5 bases). Germline values: CDR1 SGHKS, CDR2 YYEKEE (reference sequence). The CDR3 sequence is 15 residues long. Trimming took 6 bases from V and 0 from J, leaving 12 bases between them. The CDR3 DNA is TGTGCCAGCATCCCGACTATTACGAACACCGGGGAGCTGTTTTTT. Protein sequence: CASIPTITNTGELFF.

The rearrangement links TRBV28 to TRBJ2-3, with D possibly being TRBD1 (6 bases). The CDR3 is made up of 17 amino acids. Germline CDR1 MDHEN, CDR2 SYDVKM. The V end was cut by 5 bases, the J end by 0 bases, with 18 bases between. The CDR3 is CASSLSRDKTSTDTQYF. CDR3 in DNA: TGTGCCAGCAGTCTCAGCAGGGACAAAACTAGCACAGATACGCAGTATTTT.

V gene TRBV28 combines with J gene TRBJ2-3; 10 bases map to TRBD1. The germline CDR1 and CDR2 sequences are MDHEN and SYDVKM. After removal of 5 bases from V and 1 base from J, the junction contained 12 bases not matched to a gene. The CDR3 has 18 residues. CDR3 sequence (DNA): TGTGCCAGCAGTCAACCGGGACAGGGGATTTCCCGCACAGATACGCAGTATTTT. It codes for CASSQPGQGISRTDTQYF.

In its sample, this clone was seen once. This sample also contains other DNA sequences that code for the same CDR3. V gene TRBV28 combines with J gene TRBJ2-7; 7 bases match TRBD1. CDR3 size: 14 residues. V lost 5 bases and J lost 5; bases outside the gene matches: 9. Germline CDR1 reads MDHEN; CDR2 reads SYDVKM. In DNA, the CDR3 is TGTGCCAGCAGTGAGAACAGGGGATTCCACGAGCAGTACTTC. This sequence encodes CASSENRGFHEQYF.

The gene calls are TRBV6-5 and TRBJ2-7, with TRBD1 as a possible D gene (6 bases). CDR3 length: 13 amino acids. Germline CDR1 MNHEY, CDR2 SVGAGI. V was shortened by 2 bases and J by 2 bases, with 7 bases between the two germline ends. CDR3 region: CASSYTGTYEQYF. The CDR3 DNA reads as TGTGCCAGCAGTTACACAGGGACCTACGAGCAGTACTTC.

The rearrangement joins TRBV6-1 to TRBJ1-2, with TRBD1 matching over 10 bases. Germline CDR1 reads MNHNS; CDR2 reads SASEGT. The V segment lost 1 base and the J segment 5 bases; nucleotides outside the gene matches: 1. This CDR3 comprises 14 residues. DNA for the CDR3: TGTGCCAGCAGTGAAGAGGGACAGGGGTATGGCTACACCTTC. Translating it yields CASSEEGQGYGYTF.

This sequence joins TRBV18 and TRBJ2-6, with D possibly TRBD2 on 5 matching bases. The CDR3 has 17 amino acids. V lost 3 bases and J 0 bases, leaving 12 bases between the germline ends. The germline gives CDR1 KGHSH, CDR2 LQKENI. The DNA for the CDR3 is TGTGCCAGCTCACCGAACGCCGGGATCTCTGGGGCCAACGTCCTGACTTTC. As protein: CASSPNAGISGANVLTF.

CDR3 loop: CASSPQGSGTYPLEQYF. The CDR3 DNA reads as TGTGCCAGCAGCCCACAGGGCTCCGGGACCTACCCGCTCGAGCAGTACTTC. This rearrangement joins TRBV13 to TRBJ2-5; D possibly corresponds to TRBD1 (6 bases). The tail of the sequence fits TRBJ2-7 better, so the J call may be wrong. CDR1 PRHDT and CDR2 FYEKMQ come from the germline V gene (reference sequence). The CDR3 spans 17 residues.

V is TRBV28 and J is TRBJ1-1; D may be TRBD1 (6 bases). CDR3 length equals 14 residues. Germline CDR1 is MDHEN and CDR2 is SYDVKM. Trimming removed 3 bases from V and 4 bases from J, with 12 bases in between. This CDR3 is CASSFGGMSTEAFF. In DNA, the CDR3 is TGTGCCAGCAGTTTTGGGGGCATGAGCACTGAAGCTTTCTTT.

The rearrangement joins TRBV2 to TRBJ2-7; TRBD1 matches 10 bases. The V and J ends lost 8 bases and 2 bases, in that order; junction bases with no gene match: 0. The CDR3 spans 12 residues. Per the germline V gene, CDR1 is SNHLY and CDR2 is FYNNEI. The CDR3 loop reads CASGQGAYEQYF. Here the CDR3 DNA reads TGTGCCAGCGGACAGGGGGCCTACGAGCAGTACTTC.

CDR3: CASSLEAGGNTEAFF. DNA of the CDR3: TGTGCCAGCAGCTTAGAAGCAGGGGGAAACACTGAAGCTTTCTTT. The chain has TRBV7-2 and TRBJ1-1, with TRBD1 matching over 7 bases. V shed 1 base, J shed 2 bases, and the junction held 4 bases outside the gene matches. Germline V gene sequence: CDR1 SGHTA, CDR2 FQGNSA. This CDR3 is 15 amino acids long. Full variable domain (rest looked up from reference TRBV7-2 and TRBJ1-1): GAGVSQSPSNKVTEKGKDVELRCDPISGHTALYWYRQSLGQGLEFLIYFQGNSAPDKSGLPSDRFSAERTGGSVSTLTIQRTQQEDSAVYLCASSLEAGGNTEAFFGQGTRLTVV.

The rearrangement uses TRBV19 and TRBJ2-2; D is unclear. This CDR3 spans 14 amino acids. The germline CDR1 and CDR2 sequences are LNHDA and SQIVND (reference sequence). Trimming took off 4 bases at V and 5 bases at J, with 11 bases between the two ends. CDR3 DNA: TGTGCCAGTAGTAGTGGGCAGCAAACCGGGGAGCTGTTTTTT. Protein sequence: CASSSGQQTGELFF. Using reference TRBV19 and TRBJ2-2 for the parts outside the CDR3, the full variable domain is DGGITQSPKYLFRKEGQNVTLSCEQNLNHDAMYWYRQDPGQGLRLIYYSQIVNDFQKGDIAEGYSVSREKKESFPLTVTSAQKNPTAFYLCASSSGQQTGELFFGEGSRLTVL.

A word on this clone: One junction end disagrees with the germline gene, perhaps due to a read error. CDR3 coding DNA: TGTGCTAGCAGCGGGAGGAGGGCGAATTGTTCACCCCTCCACTTT. It codes for CASSGRRANCSPLHF. J is TRBJ1-6 and V is TRBV7-7, with D unresolved. The CDR3 extends over 15 amino acids. CDR1 and CDR2 from the germline V gene are SSHAT and FNYEAQ (reference sequence). Complete variable domain (other parts from reference TRBV7-7 and TRBJ1-6): GAGVSQSPRYKVTKRGQDVTLRCDPISSHATLYWYQQALGQGPEFLTYFNYEAQPDKSGLPSDRFSAERPEGSISTLTIQRTEQRDSAMYRCASSGRRANCSPLHFGNGTRLTVT.

The chain links TRBV28 to TRBJ2-3; possibly TRBD1 for D (7 bases). Trimming removed 8 bases at V and 2 bases at J, with 17 bases between. Germline loops: CDR1 MDHEN, CDR2 SYDVKM. The CDR3 spans 15 residues. The CDR3 bases are TGTGCCAGCTACGAGGAGGGACAGATCACAGATACGCAGTATTTT. Its translation: CASYEEGQITDTQYF.

The gene calls are TRBV7-2 and TRBJ2-7, with D tentatively TRBD2 (6 bases). Germline V gene sequence: CDR1 SGHTA, CDR2 FQGNSA. Trimming stripped 5 bases from V and 1 base from J, with 15 bases between. This CDR3 region has 15 residues. CDR3 amino acids: CASSRGTLGSYEQYF. CDR3 nucleotide sequence: TGTGCCAGCAGCCGGGGGACCTTGGGGTCCTACGAGCAGTACTTC.

The chain is built from TRBV27 and TRBJ2-3; the match to TRBD2 covers 7 bases. Germline V gene data show CDR1 as MNHEY and CDR2 as SMNVEV (reference sequence). V lost 5 bases, J lost 2 bases, and 13 bases stayed unmatched. The CDR3 sequence is 17 residues long. Here the CDR3 reads CASSPHLTSAFTDTQYF. The CDR3 bases are TGTGCCAGCAGTCCCCACCTTACTAGCGCTTTCACAGATACGCAGTATTTT.

V usage is TRBV9 and J usage is TRBJ2-7; D is unresolved. CDR3 length equals 15 residues. Germline assignment: CDR1 SGDLS and CDR2 YYNGEE. Trimming removed 0 bases at V and 5 bases at J, with 15 bases between. CDR3 in amino acids: CASSVADTRENEQYF. DNA for the CDR3: TGTGCCAGCAGCGTAGCTGACACCCGAGAGAACGAGCAGTACTTC.

The chain links TRBV5-4 to TRBJ2-3, with TRBD2 matching over 10 bases. V trimming: 0 bases; J trimming: 2 bases; junction bases outside the gene matches: 9. The CDR3 contains 18 residues. Looked up from germline, CDR1 is SGHNT and CDR2 is YYREEE (reference sequence). CDR3 nucleotide sequence: TGTGCCAGCAGCTTGGCCGGGACTAGCGCGTACCCCACAGATACGCAGTATTTT. Its translation: CASSLAGTSAYPTDTQYF.